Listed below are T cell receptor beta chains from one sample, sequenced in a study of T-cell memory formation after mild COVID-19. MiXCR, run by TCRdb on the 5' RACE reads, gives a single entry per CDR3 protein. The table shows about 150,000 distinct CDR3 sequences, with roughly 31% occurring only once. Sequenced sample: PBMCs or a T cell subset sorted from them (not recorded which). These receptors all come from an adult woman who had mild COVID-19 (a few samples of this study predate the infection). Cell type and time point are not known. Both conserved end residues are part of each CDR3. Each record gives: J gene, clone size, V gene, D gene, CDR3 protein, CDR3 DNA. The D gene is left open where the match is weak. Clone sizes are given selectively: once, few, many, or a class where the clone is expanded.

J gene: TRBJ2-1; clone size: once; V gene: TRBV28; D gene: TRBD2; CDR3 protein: CASGPPAGYNEQFF; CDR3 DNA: TGTGCCAGCGGCCCCCCAGCGGGGTACAATGAGCAGTTCTTC
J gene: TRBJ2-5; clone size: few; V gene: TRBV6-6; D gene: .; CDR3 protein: CASSYSGGGLQETQYF; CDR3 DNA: TGTGCCAGCAGTTACTCAGGCGGGGGCCTACAAGAGACCCAGTACTTC
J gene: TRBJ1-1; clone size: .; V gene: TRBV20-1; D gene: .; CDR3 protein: CSARQGRSTEAFF; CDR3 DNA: TGCAGTGCTAGGCAGGGAAGGTCCACTGAAGCTTTCTTT
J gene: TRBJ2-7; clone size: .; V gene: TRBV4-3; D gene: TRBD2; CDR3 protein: CASSPLGGSGIYEQYF; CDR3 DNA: TGCGCCAGCAGCCCACTCGGGGGTAGCGGGATTTACGAGCAGTACTTC
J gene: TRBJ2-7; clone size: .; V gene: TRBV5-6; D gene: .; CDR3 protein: CASSLGLQYGQYF; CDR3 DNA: TGTGCCAGCAGCTTGGGGCTGCAGTACGGGCAGTACTTC
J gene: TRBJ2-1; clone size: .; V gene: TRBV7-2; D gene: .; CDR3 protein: CASSLAPFVSSWYNEQFF; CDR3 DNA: TGTGCCAGCAGCTTAGCGCCGTTTGTCAGTTCCTGGTACAATGAGCAGTTCTTC
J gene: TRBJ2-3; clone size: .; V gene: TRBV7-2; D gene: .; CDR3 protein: CASSLSKPALTDTQYF; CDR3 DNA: TGTGCCAGCAGCTTATCTAAGCCCGCTCTCACAGATACGCAGTATTTT
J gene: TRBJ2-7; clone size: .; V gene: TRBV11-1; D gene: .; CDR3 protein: CASSLYPSRPSYEQYF; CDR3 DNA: TGTGCCAGCAGCTTATACCCATCCCGACCCTCCTACGAGCAGTACTTC
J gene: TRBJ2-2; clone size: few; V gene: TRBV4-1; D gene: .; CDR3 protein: CASSLQAGGTGELFF; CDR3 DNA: TGCGCCAGCAGCCTACAGGCCGGCGGCACCGGGGAGCTGTTTTTT
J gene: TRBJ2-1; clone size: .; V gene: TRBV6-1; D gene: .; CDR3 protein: CASSEAVWDTNEQFF; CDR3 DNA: TGTGCCAGCAGTGAAGCTGTTTGGGACACCAATGAGCAGTTCTTC
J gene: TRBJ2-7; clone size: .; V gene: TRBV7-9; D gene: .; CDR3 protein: CASSLVLGRAYEQYF; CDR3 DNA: TGTGCCAGCAGCTTAGTTTTGGGCAGAGCCTACGAGCAGTACTTC
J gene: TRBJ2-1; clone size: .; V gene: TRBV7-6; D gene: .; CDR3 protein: CASSPGAGVDNEQFF; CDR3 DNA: TGTGCCAGCAGCCCAGGGGCGGGGGTCGACAATGAGCAGTTCTTC
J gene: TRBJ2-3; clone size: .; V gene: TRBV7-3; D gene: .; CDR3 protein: CASSTDAGGTQYF; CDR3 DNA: TGTGCCAGCAGCACGGATGCCGGAGGTACGCAGTATTTT
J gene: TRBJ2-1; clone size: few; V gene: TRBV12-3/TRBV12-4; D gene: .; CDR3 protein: CASSSLGYNEQFF; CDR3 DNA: TGTGCCAGCAGCTCCTTGGGTTACAATGAGCAGTTCTTC
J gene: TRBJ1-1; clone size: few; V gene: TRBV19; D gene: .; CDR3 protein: CASSTTTVTLNTEAFF; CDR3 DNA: TGTGCCAGTAGTACCACCACAGTGACACTGAACACTGAAGCTTTCTTT
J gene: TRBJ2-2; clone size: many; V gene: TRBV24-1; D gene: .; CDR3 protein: CATSDPGRLTGELFF; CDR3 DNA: TGTGCCACCAGTGACCCGGGACGACTAACCGGGGAGCTGTTTTTT
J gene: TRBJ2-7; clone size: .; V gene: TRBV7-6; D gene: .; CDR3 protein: CASSLGGRGATYEQYF; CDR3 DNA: TGTGCCAGCAGCTTAGGTGGGAGGGGGGCTACCTACGAGCAGTACTTC
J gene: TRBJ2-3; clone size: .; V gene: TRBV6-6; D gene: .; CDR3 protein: CASTLFRGLRTDTQYF; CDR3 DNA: TGTGCCAGCACCCTATTCCGCGGACTACGCACAGATACGCAGTATTTT
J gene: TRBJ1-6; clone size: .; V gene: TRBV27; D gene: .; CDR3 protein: CASSPPGRKGVLHF; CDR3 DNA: TGTGCCAGCAGTCCACCCGGACGCAAAGGTGTTCTCCACTTT
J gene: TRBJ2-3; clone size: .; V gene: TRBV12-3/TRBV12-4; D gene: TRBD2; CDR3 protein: CASSFSGGRRTDTQYF; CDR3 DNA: TGTGCCAGCAGTTTTAGCGGGGGGCGTCGCACAGATACGCAGTATTTT
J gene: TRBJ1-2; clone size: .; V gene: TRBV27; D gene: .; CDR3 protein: CASSIGGHGYTF; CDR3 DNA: TGTGCCAGCAGTATAGGGGGGCATGGCTACACCTTC
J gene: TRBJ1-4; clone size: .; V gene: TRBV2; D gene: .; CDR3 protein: CASSRTLEKLFF; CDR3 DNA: TGTGCCAGCAGTCGGACTCTAGAAAAACTGTTTTTT
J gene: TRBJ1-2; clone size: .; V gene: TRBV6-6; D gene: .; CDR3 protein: CAGGDSPYGYTF; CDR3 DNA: TGTGCCGGTGGGGACTCCCCCTATGGCTACACCTTC
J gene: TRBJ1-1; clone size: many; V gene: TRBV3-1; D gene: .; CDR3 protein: CASRLDKNTEAFF; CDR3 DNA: TGTGCCAGCAGACTGGACAAGAACACTGAAGCTTTCTTT
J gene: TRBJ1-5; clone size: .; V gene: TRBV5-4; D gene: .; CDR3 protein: CASSLGKGQPQHF; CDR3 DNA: TGTGCCAGCAGCTTAGGTAAGGGTCAGCCCCAGCATTTT
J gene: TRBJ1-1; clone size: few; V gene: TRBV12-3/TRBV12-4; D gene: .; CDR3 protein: CASTLGGTEAFF; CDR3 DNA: TGTGCCAGCACCTTAGGGGGCACTGAAGCTTTCTTT
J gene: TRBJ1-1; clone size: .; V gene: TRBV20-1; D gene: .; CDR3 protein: CSLQRGTEAFF; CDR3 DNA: TGCAGCCTCCAAAGGGGGACTGAAGCTTTCTTT
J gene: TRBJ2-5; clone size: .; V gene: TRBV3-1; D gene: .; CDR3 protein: CASSLTGIVGQETQYF; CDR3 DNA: TGTGCCAGCAGCCTCACAGGGATTGTAGGGCAAGAGACCCAGTACTTC
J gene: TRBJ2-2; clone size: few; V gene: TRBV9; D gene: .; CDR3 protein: CASSVYGRTNTGELFF; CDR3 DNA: TGTGCCAGCAGCGTATACGGCCGAACGAACACCGGGGAGCTGTTTTTT
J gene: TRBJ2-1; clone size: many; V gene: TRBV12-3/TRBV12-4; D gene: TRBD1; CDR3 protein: CASSLRTGLGEQFF; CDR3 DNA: TGTGCCAGCAGTTTGAGGACAGGCCTCGGAGAGCAGTTCTTC
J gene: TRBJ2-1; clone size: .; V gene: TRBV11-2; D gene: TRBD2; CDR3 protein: CASSPQQAGGFFEQFF; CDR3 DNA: TGTGCCAGCAGCCCCCAACAAGCGGGAGGGTTCTTTGAGCAGTTCTTC
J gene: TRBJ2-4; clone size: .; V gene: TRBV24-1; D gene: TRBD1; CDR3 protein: CATSDRGTGKNIQYF; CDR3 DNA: TGTGCCACCAGTGACCGAGGGACAGGGAAAAACATTCAGTACTTC
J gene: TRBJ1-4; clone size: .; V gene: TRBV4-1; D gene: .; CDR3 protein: CASSHPTYRQKKGLFF; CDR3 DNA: TGCGCCAGCAGCCACCCCACCTACAGACAGAAGAAGGGGCTGTTTTTT
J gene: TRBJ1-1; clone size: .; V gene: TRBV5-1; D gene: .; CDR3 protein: CASSYTGSTEAFF; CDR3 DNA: TGCGCCAGCAGCTACACAGGGAGCACTGAAGCTTTCTTT
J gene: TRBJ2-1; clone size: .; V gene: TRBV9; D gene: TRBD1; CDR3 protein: CASSAQGVEQFF; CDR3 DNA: TGTGCCAGCAGCGCACAGGGGGTCGAGCAGTTCTTC
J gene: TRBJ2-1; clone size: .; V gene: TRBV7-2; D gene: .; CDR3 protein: CASSLPGTYNEQFF; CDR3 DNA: TGTGCCAGCAGCTTACCGGGTACCTACAATGAGCAGTTCTTC
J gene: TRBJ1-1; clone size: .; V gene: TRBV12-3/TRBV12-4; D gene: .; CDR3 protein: CASKEQGRVNTEAFF; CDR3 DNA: TGTGCCAGCAAGGAACAAGGACGGGTGAACACTGAAGCTTTCTTT
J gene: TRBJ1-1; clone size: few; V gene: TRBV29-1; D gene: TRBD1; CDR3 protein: CSVTGQGTNTEAFF; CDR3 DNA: TGCAGCGTAACGGGACAGGGGACGAACACTGAAGCTTTCTTT
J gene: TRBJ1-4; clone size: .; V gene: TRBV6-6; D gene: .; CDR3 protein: CASTKGGDEKLFF; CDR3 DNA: TGTGCCAGCACCAAAGGCGGGGATGAAAAACTGTTTTTT
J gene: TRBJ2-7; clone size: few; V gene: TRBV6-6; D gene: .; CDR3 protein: CASSYKGDSYEQYF; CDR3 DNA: TGTGCCAGCAGTTACAAGGGTGACTCCTACGAGCAGTACTTC
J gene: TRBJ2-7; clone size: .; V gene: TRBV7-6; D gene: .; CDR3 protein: CASSLATGTYEQYF; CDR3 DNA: TGTGCCAGCAGCTTAGCAACAGGGACCTACGAGCAGTACTTC
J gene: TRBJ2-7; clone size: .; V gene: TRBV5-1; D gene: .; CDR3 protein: CASSLVPPAYEQYF; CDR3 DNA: TGCGCCAGCAGCTTAGTACCGCCGGCCTACGAGCAGTACTTC
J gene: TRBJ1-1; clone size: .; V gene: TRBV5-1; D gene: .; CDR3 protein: CASRVGSNTEAFF; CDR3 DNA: TGCGCCAGCAGGGTTGGATCGAACACTGAAGCTTTCTTT
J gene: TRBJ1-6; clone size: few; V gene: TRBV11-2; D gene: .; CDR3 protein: CASSPPRDLSFSPLHF; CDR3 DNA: TGTGCCAGCAGCCCACCCCGGGACCTGAGTTTTTCACCCCTCCACTTT
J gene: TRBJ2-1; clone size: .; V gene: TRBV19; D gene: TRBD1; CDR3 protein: CASKRDRGFYNEQFF; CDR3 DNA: TGTGCCAGTAAGAGGGACAGGGGGTTTTACAATGAGCAGTTCTTC